Presented here are 19 T cell receptor beta chains from one specimen sequenced in a study of T-cell reconstitution after alpha-beta-depleted transplantation in children listed by TCRdb under 2016. Libraries were prepared through PCR. TCRdb names Illumina HiSeq 2500 as the instrument used. TCR libraries were prepared with molecular barcoding, using unique molecular identifiers to normalize TCRbeta repertoire quantification. TCRdb handled the public reads itself, with Q25 trimming in fastp and clone calling in MiXCR, and kept productive beta chains. Records with the same CDR3 protein are collapsed into one entry carrying the most frequent genes and DNA. The sample table shows around 580,000 distinct CDR3 sequences, and 20% to 25% are seen once. In total, the top ten clones hold 13% to 15% of the sample. Sample treatment or condition, as interpreted from the label and publication: allogeneic hematopoietic cell transplantation with graft depleted of TCRalphabeta T cells and CD19 B cells.

Sequences were derived from PBMCs, mostly from graft donor cells, sampled 360 days after TCRalphabeta/CD19-depleted stem cell transplant. The receptors derive from a boy younger than two who had a stem cell transplant for acute myeloid leukemia, so the T cells may come from the graft donor.

The chain employs TRBV7-8 and TRBJ2-1; D is unresolved. The CDR3 has 14 residues. The germline V gene has CDR1 SGHVS and CDR2 FQNEAQ. V lost 8 bases and J lost 4, with 15 bases in between. The CDR3 here is CASGNWHLYNEQFF. The DNA of the CDR3 is TGTGCCAGCGGAAATTGGCACTTATACAATGAGCAGTTCTTC. The whole variable domain, filled in from reference TRBV7-8 and TRBJ2-1, reads GAGVSQSPRYKVAKRGQDVALRCDPISGHVSLFWYQQALGQGPEFLTYFQNEAQLDKSGLPSDRFFAERPEGSVSTLKIQRTQQEDSAVYLCASGNWHLYNEQFFGPGTRLTVL.

The chain couples TRBV7-2 to TRBJ1-2, with 7 bases identical to TRBD1. The V gene end was trimmed by 6 bases and the J gene end by 0 bases; junction bases not matched to a gene: 7. From germline, CDR1 is SGHTA and CDR2 FQGNSA. This CDR3 comprises 15 residues. The DNA for the CDR3 is TGTGCCAGCAGAACTAGACAGGGTACTAACTATGGCTACACCTTC. Translated: CASRTRQGTNYGYTF.

This clonotype was counted a single time. The rearrangement uses TRBV20-1 and TRBJ2-3; the D is unclear. Germline CDR1 is DFQATT and CDR2 is SNEGSKA (reference sequence). This CDR3 has 13 residues. Trimming shortened V by 3 bases and J by 3 bases, and 10 bases separated the two germline ends. CDR3 sequence: CSASHMGTDTQYF. For the CDR3, the DNA is TGCAGTGCTAGCCATATGGGTACAGATACGCAGTATTTT.

Ten or more counts support this clonotype. The chain links TRBV29-1 to TRBJ1-2, with 10 bases that match TRBD1. The germline V gene has CDR1 SQVTM and CDR2 ANQGSEA. The CDR3 sequence is 15 residues long. V trimming: 3 bases; J trimming: 3 bases; junction bases outside the gene matches: 7. The CDR3 DNA sequence: TGCAGCGTTGAGAGCAGACAGGGGGCTTACTATGGCTACACCTTC. This codes for CSVESRQGAYYGYTF.

The chain has TRBV19 and TRBJ1-5; D is unresolved. This CDR3 is 15 amino acids long. CDR1 and CDR2 from the germline V gene are LNHDA and SQIVND (reference sequence). V was shortened by 7 bases and J by 3 bases, with 16 bases between the two germline ends. The CDR3 sequence is CASTLSQSNNQPQHF. DNA of the CDR3: TGTGCCAGTACCCTAAGCCAGAGCAACAATCAGCCCCAGCATTTT.

The J gene is TRBJ1-2, the V gene TRBV20-1; D possibly corresponds to TRBD1 (6 bases). The CDR3 sequence is 12 residues long. Germline assignment: CDR1 DFQATT and CDR2 SNEGSKA (reference sequence). V lost 1 base and J 4 bases, leaving 7 bases between the germline ends. The CDR3 spells CSARGTAYGYTF. The CDR3 DNA reads as TGCAGTGCTAGAGGGACAGCCTATGGCTACACCTTC.

This clonotype occurred many times. This chain links TRBV20-1 with TRBJ1-2; D gene unclear. This CDR3 has 15 residues. Germline V gives CDR1 DFQATT, CDR2 SNEGSKA (reference sequence). The V end lost 1 base, the J end lost 1 base, and 13 bases lay between the germline ends. CDR3 sequence reads: CSARVKVQFNYGYTF. The CDR3 bases are TGCAGTGCTAGAGTCAAGGTTCAATTTAACTATGGCTACACCTTC.

This clonotype was picked up many times. The chain uses TRBV29-1 and TRBJ2-7, with TRBD2 as a possible D gene (6 bases). Germline V lookup: CDR1 SQVTM, CDR2 ANQGSEA. Trimming pared 1 base from V and 1 base from J, leaving 11 bases between. The CDR3 is 14 residues long. The CDR3 reads CSVEGGTESYEQYF. The CDR3 DNA reads as TGCAGCGTTGAAGGGGGGACTGAGTCCTACGAGCAGTACTTC.

This clonotype occurred many times. This chain's CDR3 is CASSPPSTRSTDTQYF. CDR3 DNA sequence: TGTGCCAGCTCACCTCCCTCGACTAGGAGCACAGATACGCAGTATTTT. The genes are TRBV18 and TRBJ2-3; weak D call: TRBD2 (6 bases). The CDR3 consists of 16 residues. Germline-derived CDR1 and CDR2 are KGHSH and LQKENI. V lost 3 bases, J lost 0 bases, and 13 bases lay in between.

This clonotype has only a few counts. The chain is built from TRBV24-1 and TRBJ1-1; perhaps TRBD1 as D (6 bases). Trimming took 9 bases from V and 4 from J, leaving 14 bases between them. This CDR3 region has 13 residues. The germline V gene encodes CDR1 KGHDR and CDR2 SFDVKD. The CDR3 loop is CATRGPRGTEAFF. The CDR3 DNA reads TGTGCCACCCGAGGTCCCAGGGGCACTGAAGCTTTCTTT.

The gene calls are TRBV3-1 and TRBJ2-1; D call uncertain. The CDR3 has 14 amino acids. The V and J ends lost 1 base and 9 bases respectively, with 13 bases between them. Germline CDR1 is LGHDT and CDR2 is YNNKEL (reference sequence). In nucleotides, the CDR3 is TGTGCCAGCAGCCAAGCGCTAGTTACGGGTGAGCAGTTCTTC. Residues: CASSQALVTGEQFF.

Only one count was recorded for this clonotype. The chain has TRBV20-1 and TRBJ2-1, with 9 bases fitting TRBD2. J was trimmed by 8 bases and V by 3 bases; bases with no gene match: 11. CDR1 and CDR2 from the germline V gene are DFQATT and SNEGSKA (reference sequence). CDR3 length: 15 residues. Here the CDR3 reads CSASQSGGLTYEQFF. In DNA form, the CDR3 reads TGCAGTGCTAGTCAGAGCGGGGGGCTCACGTATGAGCAGTTCTTC.

This clonotype was counted only a few times. The chain employs TRBV24-1 and TRBJ1-2; D might be TRBD1 (6 bases). V lost 1 base and J 8 bases, leaving 10 bases between the germline ends. The germline gives CDR1 KGHDR, CDR2 SFDVKD. This CDR3 spans 13 amino acids. The CDR3 bases are TGTGCCACCAGTGATTTCTCTGGACAGGGCTACACCTTC. Translating gives CATSDFSGQGYTF.

Ten or more counts support this clonotype. The V call is TRBV12-3 or TRBV12-4, the J call TRBJ1-2; tentatively, D is TRBD1 (5 bases). CDR3 length: 14 residues. V was trimmed by 2 bases and J by 8 bases, leaving 15 bases between them. DNA of the CDR3: TGTGCCAGCAGTTTACAGGGCGCCGCACGGGGCTACACCTTC. Its translation is CASSLQGAARGYTF.

There are many counts of this clonotype. This sequence joins TRBV11-3 and TRBJ2-1; D perhaps matches TRBD1 (6 bases). The CDR3 runs to 14 residues. Germline lookup yields CDR1 SGHNT and CDR2 YENEEA. Trimming took 2 bases from V and 3 from J, leaving 8 bases between them. CDR3: CASSLRTDYNEQFF. The CDR3 nucleotides are TGTGCCAGCAGCTTAAGGACAGACTACAATGAGCAGTTCTTC. The variable domain in full, with the rest retrieved from reference TRBV11-3 and TRBJ2-1, is EAGVVQSPRYKIIEKKQPVAFWCNPISGHNTLYWYLQNLGQGPELLIRYENEEAVDDSQLPKDRFSAERLKGVDSTLKIQPAELGDSAVYLCASSLRTDYNEQFFGPGTRLTVL.

The V gene is TRBV20-1, the J gene TRBJ1-5; 8 nucleotides agree with TRBD1. With 0 bases clipped from V and 6 bases from J, the junction kept 16 bases outside the gene matches. From germline, CDR1 is DFQATT and CDR2 SNEGSKA (reference sequence). There are 18 residues in the CDR3. Here the CDR3 reads CSARDVGRGPPNRQPQHF. CDR3 nucleotide sequence: TGCAGTGCTAGAGATGTGGGCAGGGGGCCGCCTAACCGTCAGCCCCAGCATTTT.

The table lists this clonotype with many counts. The V call is TRBV3-1, the J call TRBJ2-3, with D perhaps matching TRBD2 (6 bases). The CDR3 contains 14 residues. Between the trimmed V and J ends, which lost 6 bases and 2 bases, there was a span of 12 bases. CDR1 is LGHDT, CDR2 YNNKEL, per germline (reference sequence). The CDR3 protein is CASRPGLLTDTQYF. CDR3 coding DNA: TGTGCCAGCAGGCCGGGACTCCTCACAGATACGCAGTATTTT.

This rearrangement joins TRBV20-1 to TRBJ1-3; 11 nucleotides match TRBD1. CDR1 is DFQATT, CDR2 SNEGSKA, per germline (reference sequence). With V trimmed by 5 bases and J by 2 bases, 2 bases remained unmatched. The CDR3 runs 14 residues. The CDR3 DNA is TGCAGTGCTGGGGACAGGGGGGCTGGAAACACCATATATTTT. Its protein is CSAGDRGAGNTIYF.

This clonotype was seen only a few times. The J gene is TRBJ2-7, the V gene TRBV20-1; D remains ambiguous. Germline CDR1 reads DFQATT; CDR2 reads SNEGSKA (reference sequence). V was shortened by 2 bases and J by 0 bases, with 8 bases between the two germline ends. The CDR3 length is 13 residues. The CDR3 DNA follows: TGCAGTGCTAGACGCCGGGCCTCCTACGAGCAGTACGTC. Its translation is CSARRRASYEQYV.